This T cell receptor beta chain is drawn from a study of T cell responses to AZD1222 COVID-19 vaccine. Notes on this clone: Its antigen is undetermined.

Libraries were prepared by immunoSEQ multiplex PCR; TCRdb keeps only in-frame clonotypes and omits some of them. The data hold 150,000 or so clones, with 92% observed a single time. General study findings and limits: Most donors were white British and more were female, and clonal diversity was possibly underestimated.

Germline V gene data show CDR1 as SGHTA and CDR2 as FQGNSA. V lost 3 bases to trimming and J lost 3 bases, with 10 bases between them. This CDR3 comprises 14 residues. The V and J genes are TRBV7-2 and TRBJ2-3, with D uncertain. Sample: peripheral blood, taken on day 0 of AZD1222 vaccination. This receptor was taken from an adult in good health. The CDR3 here is CASSFDQATDTQYF. CDR3 sequence (DNA): TGTGCCAGCAGCTTCGACCAGGCTACAGATACGCAGTATTTT.